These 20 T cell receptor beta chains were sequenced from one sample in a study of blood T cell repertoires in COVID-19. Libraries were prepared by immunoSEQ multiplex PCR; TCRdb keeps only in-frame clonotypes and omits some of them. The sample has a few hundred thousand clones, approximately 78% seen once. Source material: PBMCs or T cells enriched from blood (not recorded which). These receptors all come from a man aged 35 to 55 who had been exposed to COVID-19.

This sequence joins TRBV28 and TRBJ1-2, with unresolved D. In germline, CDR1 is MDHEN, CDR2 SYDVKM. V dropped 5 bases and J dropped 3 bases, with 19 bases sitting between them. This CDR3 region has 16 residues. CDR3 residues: CASSPNMFRQYYGYTF. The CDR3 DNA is TGTGCCAGCAGTCCGAATATGTTCAGGCAGTACTATGGCTACACCTTC.

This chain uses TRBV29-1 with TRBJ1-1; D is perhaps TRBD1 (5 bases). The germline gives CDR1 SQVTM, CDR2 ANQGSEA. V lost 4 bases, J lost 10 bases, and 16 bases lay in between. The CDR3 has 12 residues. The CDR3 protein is CSVVDRGGRAFF. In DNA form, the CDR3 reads TGCAGCGTTGTCGATAGGGGTGGTCGAGCTTTCTTT.

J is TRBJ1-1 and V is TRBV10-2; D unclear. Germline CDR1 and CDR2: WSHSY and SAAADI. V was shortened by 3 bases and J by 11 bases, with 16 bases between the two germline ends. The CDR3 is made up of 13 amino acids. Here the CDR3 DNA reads TGCGCCAGCAGTGAATGGGAGGTCCCCAGCGCTTTCTTT. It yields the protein CASSEWEVPSAFF.

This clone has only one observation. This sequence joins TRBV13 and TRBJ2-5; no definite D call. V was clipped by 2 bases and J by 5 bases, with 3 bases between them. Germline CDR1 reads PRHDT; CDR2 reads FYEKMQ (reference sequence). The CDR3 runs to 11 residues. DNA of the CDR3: TGTGCCAGCAGCTTACTTGAGACCCAGTACTTC. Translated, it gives CASSLLETQYF.

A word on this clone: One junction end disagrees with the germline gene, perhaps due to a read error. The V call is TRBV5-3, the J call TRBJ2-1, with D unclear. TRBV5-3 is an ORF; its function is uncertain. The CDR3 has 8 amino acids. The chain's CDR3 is CARSQVLF. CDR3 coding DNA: TGTGCCAGAAGCCAGGTGCTCTTC.

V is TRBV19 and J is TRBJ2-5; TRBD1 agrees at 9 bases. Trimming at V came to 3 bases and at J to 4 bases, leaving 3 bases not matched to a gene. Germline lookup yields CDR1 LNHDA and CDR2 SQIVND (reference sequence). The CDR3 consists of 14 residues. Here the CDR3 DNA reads TGTGCCAGTAGTATTAGGACAGGGGTAGAGACCCAGTACTTC. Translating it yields CASSIRTGVETQYF.

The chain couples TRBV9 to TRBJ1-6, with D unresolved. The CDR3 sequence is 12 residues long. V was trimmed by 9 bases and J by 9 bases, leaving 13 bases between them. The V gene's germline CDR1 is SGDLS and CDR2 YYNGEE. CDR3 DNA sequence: TGTGCCACCAATACTGATGGTTCACCCCTCCACTTT. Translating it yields CATNTDGSPLHF.

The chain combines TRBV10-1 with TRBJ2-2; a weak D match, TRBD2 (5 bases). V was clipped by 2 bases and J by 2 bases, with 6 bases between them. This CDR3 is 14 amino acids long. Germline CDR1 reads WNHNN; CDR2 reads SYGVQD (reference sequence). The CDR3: CASSERGNTGELFF. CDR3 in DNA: TGCGCCAGCAGTGAGCGGGGTAACACCGGGGAGCTGTTTTTT.

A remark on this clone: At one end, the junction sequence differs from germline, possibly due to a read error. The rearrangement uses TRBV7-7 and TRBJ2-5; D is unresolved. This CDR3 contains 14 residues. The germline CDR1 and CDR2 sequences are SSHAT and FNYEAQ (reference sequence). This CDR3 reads CASSSIPSLETQYF. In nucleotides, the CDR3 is TGTGCTAGCAGTTCTATCCCCTCTCTAGAGACCCAGTACTTC. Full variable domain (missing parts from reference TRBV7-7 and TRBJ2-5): GAGVSQSPRYKVTKRGQDVTLRCDPISSHATLYWYQQALGQGPEFLTYFNYEAQPDKSGLPSDRFSAERPEGSISTLTIQRTEQRDSAMYRCASSSIPSLETQYFGPGTRLLVL.

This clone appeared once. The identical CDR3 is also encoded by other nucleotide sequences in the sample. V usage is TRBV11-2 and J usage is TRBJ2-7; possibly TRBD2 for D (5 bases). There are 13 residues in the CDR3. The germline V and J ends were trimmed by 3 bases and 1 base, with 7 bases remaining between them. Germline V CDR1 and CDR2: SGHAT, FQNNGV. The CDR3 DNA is TGTGCCAGCAGCTTGTCGGGGTCCTACGAGCAGTACTTC. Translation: CASSLSGSYEQYF.

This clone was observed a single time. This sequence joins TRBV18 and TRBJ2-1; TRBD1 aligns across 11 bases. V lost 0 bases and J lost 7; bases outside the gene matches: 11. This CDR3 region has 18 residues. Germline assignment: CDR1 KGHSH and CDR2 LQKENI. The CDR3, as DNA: TGTGCCAGCTCACCACCAAGGTCTGGACAGGGGGCCAGGAATGAGCAGTTCTTC. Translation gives CASSPPRSGQGARNEQFF.

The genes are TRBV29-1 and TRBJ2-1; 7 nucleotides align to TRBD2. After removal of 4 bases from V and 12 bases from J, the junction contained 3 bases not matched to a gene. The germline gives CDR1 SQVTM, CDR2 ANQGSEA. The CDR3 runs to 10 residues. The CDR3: CSVGGEGQFF. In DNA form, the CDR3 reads TGCAGCGTTGGAGGGGAGGGGCAGTTCTTC.

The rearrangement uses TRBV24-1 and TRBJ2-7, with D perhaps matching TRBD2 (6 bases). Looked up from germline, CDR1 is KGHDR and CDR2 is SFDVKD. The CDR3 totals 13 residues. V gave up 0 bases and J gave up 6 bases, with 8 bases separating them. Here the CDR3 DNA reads TGTGCCACCAGTGATTTGATGACTAGCGAGCAGTACTTC. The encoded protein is CATSDLMTSEQYF.

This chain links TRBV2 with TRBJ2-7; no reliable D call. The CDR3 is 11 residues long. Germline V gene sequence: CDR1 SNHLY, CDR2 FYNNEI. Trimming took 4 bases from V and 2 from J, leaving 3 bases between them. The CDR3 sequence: CASSVTYEQYF. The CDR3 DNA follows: TGTGCCAGCAGTGTTACCTACGAGCAGTACTTC. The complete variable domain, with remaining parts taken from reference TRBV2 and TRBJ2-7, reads EPEVTQTPSHQVTQMGQEVILRCVPISNHLYFYWYRQILGQKVEFLVSFYNNEISEKSEIFDDQFSVERPDGSNFTLKIRSTKLEDSAMYFCASSVTYEQYFGPGTRLTVT.

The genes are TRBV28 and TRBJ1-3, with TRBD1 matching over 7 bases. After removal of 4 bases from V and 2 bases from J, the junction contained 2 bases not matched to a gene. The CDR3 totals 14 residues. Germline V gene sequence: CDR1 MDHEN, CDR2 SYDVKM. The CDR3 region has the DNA TGTGCCAGCAGTTCGACAGGGACTGGAAACACCATATATTTT. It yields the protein CASSSTGTGNTIYF.

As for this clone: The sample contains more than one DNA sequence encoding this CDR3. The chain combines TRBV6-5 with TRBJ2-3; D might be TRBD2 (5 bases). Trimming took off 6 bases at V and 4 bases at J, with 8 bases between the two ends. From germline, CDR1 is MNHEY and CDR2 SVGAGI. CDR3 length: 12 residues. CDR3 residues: CASRRDSDTQYF. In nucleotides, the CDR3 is TGTGCCAGCAGGAGGGATTCAGATACGCAGTATTTT.

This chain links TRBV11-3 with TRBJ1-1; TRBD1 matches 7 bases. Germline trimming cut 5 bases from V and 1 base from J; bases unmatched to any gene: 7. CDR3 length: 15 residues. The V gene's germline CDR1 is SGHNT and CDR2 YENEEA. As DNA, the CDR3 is TGTGCCAGCAGCCTAAGGGACAGCCGGAACACTGAAGCTTTCTTT. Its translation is CASSLRDSRNTEAFF.

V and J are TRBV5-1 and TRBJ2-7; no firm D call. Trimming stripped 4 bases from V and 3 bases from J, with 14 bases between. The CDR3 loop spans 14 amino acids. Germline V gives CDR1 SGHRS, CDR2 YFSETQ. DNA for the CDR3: TGCGCCAGCAGCCCGGTCGGAGATTTCTACGAGCAGTACTTC. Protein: CASSPVGDFYEQYF. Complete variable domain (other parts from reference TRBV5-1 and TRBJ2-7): KAGVTQTPRYLIKTRGQQVTLSCSPISGHRSVSWYQQTPGQGLQFLFEYFSETQRNKGNFPGRFSGRQFSNSRSEMNVSTLELGDSALYLCASSPVGDFYEQYFGPGTRLTVT.

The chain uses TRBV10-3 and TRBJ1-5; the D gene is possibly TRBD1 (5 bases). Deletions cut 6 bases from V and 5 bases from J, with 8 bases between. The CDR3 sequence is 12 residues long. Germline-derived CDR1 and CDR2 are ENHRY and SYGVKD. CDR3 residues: CAIRQADQPQHF. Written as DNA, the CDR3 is TGTGCCATCAGACAGGCCGATCAGCCCCAGCATTTT.

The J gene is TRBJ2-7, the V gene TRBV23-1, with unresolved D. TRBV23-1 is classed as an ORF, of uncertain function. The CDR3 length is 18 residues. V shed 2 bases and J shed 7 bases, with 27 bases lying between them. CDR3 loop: CASSQDTPSCIFAGEQYF. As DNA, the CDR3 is TGCGCCAGCAGTCAAGACACTCCCTCTTGTATTTTTGCTGGGGAGCAGTACTTC.